This T cell receptor (beta chain) was captured in a study of OX40 agonist ivuxolimab in advanced cancers. On the study more broadly: Of the participants, 40% had some prior anti-PD-1, anti-PD-L1 or anti-CTLA-4 therapy, which was allowed.

This table comes from immunoSEQ multiplex PCR, and its TCRdb copy is limited to in-frame clones, with some not included. The sample shows about 80,000 clones, 87% of them seen only once. Sequencing used CD4+ or CD8+ T cells sorted from blood, obtained in a trial of the OX40 agonist ivuxolimab. The sequence was collected from an adult with an advanced solid tumor such as melanoma, head and neck, liver or kidney cancer.

CDR3 protein: CASSSPQRGIQETQYF. The CDR3 DNA reads TGCGCCAGCAGCTCGCCACAGCGGGGGATCCAAGAGACCCAGTACTTC. V usage is TRBV5-1 and J usage is TRBJ2-5; 8 bases map to TRBD2. Trimming at V came to 3 bases and at J to 1 base, leaving 8 bases not matched to a gene. The CDR3 runs to 16 residues. Germline lookup yields CDR1 SGHRS and CDR2 YFSETQ. The full variable domain, with the rest looked up from reference TRBV5-1 and TRBJ2-5, is KAGVTQTPRYLIKTRGQQVTLSCSPISGHRSVSWYQQTPGQGLQFLFEYFSETQRNKGNFPGRFSGRQFSNSRSEMNVSTLELGDSALYLCASSSPQRGIQETQYFGPGTRLLVL.